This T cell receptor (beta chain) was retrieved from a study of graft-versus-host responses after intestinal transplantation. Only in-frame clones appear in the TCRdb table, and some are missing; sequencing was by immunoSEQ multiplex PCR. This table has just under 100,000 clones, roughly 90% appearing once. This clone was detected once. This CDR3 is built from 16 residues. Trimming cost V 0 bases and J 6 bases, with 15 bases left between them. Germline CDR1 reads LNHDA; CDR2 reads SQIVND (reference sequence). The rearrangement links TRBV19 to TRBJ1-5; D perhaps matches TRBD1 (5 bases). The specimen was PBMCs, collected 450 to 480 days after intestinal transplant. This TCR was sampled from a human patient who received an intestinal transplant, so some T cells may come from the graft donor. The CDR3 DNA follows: TGTGCCAGTAGTATAGACGGGGGGAAAGGAGCTCAGCCCCAGCATTTT. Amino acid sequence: CASSIDGGKGAQPQHF. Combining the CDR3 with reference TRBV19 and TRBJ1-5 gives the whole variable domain DGGITQSPKYLFRKEGQNVTLSCEQNLNHDAMYWYRQDPGQGLRLIYYSQIVNDFQKGDIAEGYSVSREKKESFPLTVTSAQKNPTAFYLCASSIDGGKGAQPQHFGDGTRLSIL.